Below, 30 T cell receptor beta chains from the same sample are listed, as sequenced in a study of technical replicates of blood from a few donors. The repertoire was sequenced with immunoSEQ multiplex PCR; TCRdb's copy has only in-frame clones and lacks some. The sample includes tens of thousands of clones, about 90% of them seen just once. Input material: T cells isolated from PBMCs. The receptors here all came from a human donor in good health.

The chain recombines TRBV4-1 with TRBJ2-1; D may be TRBD2 (5 bases). V lost 4 bases and J 10 bases, leaving 11 bases between the germline ends. The CDR3 is 12 amino acids. CDR1 and CDR2 (germline): MGHRA, YSYEKL. The CDR3 region is CASSRTGAEQFF. The CDR3 nucleotides are TGCGCCAGCAGCCGGACTGGAGCAGAGCAGTTCTTC.

As for this clone: One end of the junction varies from germline; a read error may be responsible. The chain employs TRBV2 and TRBJ2-1; tentative D call: TRBD2 (6 bases). This CDR3 is built from 13 residues. Germline V gene sequence: CDR1 SNHLY, CDR2 FYNNEI. In DNA, the CDR3 is TGTGCCAGCAGTCGGGACTCCTCATTTGGGGAAGTCTTC. It is translated as CASSRDSSFGEVF.

This chain links TRBV6-6 with TRBJ2-3, with 9 positions matching TRBD2. Germline V gives CDR1 MNHNY, CDR2 SVGAGI (reference sequence). The CDR3 extends over 14 amino acids. Trimming at V came to 7 bases and at J to 3 bases, leaving 5 bases not matched to a gene. DNA for the CDR3: TGTGCCAGCACCTTAGCGGGAGCGACAGATACGCAGTATTTT. Amino acids: CASTLAGATDTQYF.

V and J are TRBV27 and TRBJ2-5; 10 positions match TRBD2. From germline, CDR1 is MNHEY and CDR2 SMNVEV (reference sequence). V lost 5 bases and J lost 1; bases outside the gene matches: 13. CDR3 size: 18 residues. In nucleotides, the CDR3 is TGTGCCAGCAGTCCCCGGACTAGCGGAAACCCACCCCAAGAGACCCAGTACTTC. Its protein is CASSPRTSGNPPQETQYF.

The chain joins TRBV18 to TRBJ2-4; tentative D call: TRBD2 (6 bases). From germline, CDR1 is KGHSH and CDR2 LQKENI. V gave up 0 bases and J gave up 5 bases, with 14 bases separating them. The CDR3 covers 16 residues. CDR3: CASSPPKGGNENIQYF. CDR3 nucleotides: TGTGCCAGCTCACCACCGAAAGGCGGGAACGAAAACATTCAGTACTTC.

The chain joins TRBV20-1 to TRBJ2-7, with a weak D call TRBD2 (6 bases). The CDR3 has 11 residues. Looked up from germline, CDR1 is DFQATT and CDR2 is SNEGSKA (reference sequence). V gave up 7 bases and J gave up 6 bases, with 13 bases separating them. The CDR3 protein is CSEVGGTEQYF. In DNA form, the CDR3 reads TGCAGTGAAGTGGGCGGGACCGAGCAGTACTTC.

The gene calls are TRBV30 and TRBJ2-1, with TRBD2 matching over 10 bases. The V gene's germline CDR1 is GTSNPN and CDR2 SVGIG (reference sequence). The V and J ends lost 4 bases and 8 bases, in that order; junction bases with no gene match: 5. The CDR3 extends over 13 amino acids. DNA of the CDR3: TGTGCCTGGACGGAAGCGGGAGGGGATGAGCAGTTCTTC. Translated: CAWTEAGGDEQFF. Drawing the rest from reference TRBV30 and TRBJ2-1, the complete variable domain is SQTIHQWPATLVQPVGSPLSLECTVEGTSNPNLYWYRQAAGRGLQLLFYSVGIGQISSEVPQNLSASRPQDRQFILSSKKLLLSDSGFYLCAWTEAGGDEQFFGPGTRLTVL.

J is TRBJ1-2 and V is TRBV7-9; no clear D gene. The CDR3 has 14 residues. CDR1 and CDR2 from the germline V gene are SEHNR and FQNEAQ (reference sequence). The V and J ends lost 10 bases and 5 bases respectively, with 20 bases between them. This chain's CDR3 is CATDLQRLGYGYTF. In DNA, the CDR3 is TGTGCCACCGACCTCCAAAGACTTGGTTATGGCTACACCTTC.

J is TRBJ2-7 and V is TRBV5-4; D uncertain. This CDR3 comprises 11 residues. Germline CDR1 is SGHNT and CDR2 is YYREEE (reference sequence). Trimming cost V 3 bases and J 3 bases, with 4 bases left between them. CDR3 region: CASSYGYEQYF. CDR3 sequence (DNA): TGTGCCAGCAGCTACGGCTACGAGCAGTACTTC. The whole variable domain, filled in from reference TRBV5-4 and TRBJ2-7, reads ETGVTQSPTHLIKTRGQQVTLRCSSQSGHNTVSWYQQALGQGPQFIFQYYREEENGRGNFPPRFSGLQFPNYSSELNVNALELDDSALYLCASSYGYEQYFGPGTRLTVT.

CDR3 region: CASITGSFFVPYEQYF. The CDR3 region has the DNA TGTGCCAGCATAACCGGGTCCTTCTTCGTTCCCTACGAGCAGTACTTC. This rearrangement joins TRBV2 to TRBJ2-7; no firm D call. The CDR3 length is 16 residues. Trimming removed 7 bases at V and 2 bases at J, with 21 bases between. Germline CDR1 and CDR2: SNHLY and FYNNEI.

V is TRBV11-1 and J is TRBJ1-1; D may be TRBD1 (6 bases). The germline CDR1 and CDR2 sequences are SGHAT and FQDESV (reference sequence). The CDR3 has 14 residues. With 3 bases removed from V and 5 bases from J, the gap between germline ends came to 13 bases. The CDR3 DNA sequence: TGTGCCAGCAGCTTTTTGGACAGAGGGACTGAAGCTTTCTTT. This encodes CASSFLDRGTEAFF.

The V gene is TRBV7-3, the J gene TRBJ2-7, with D perhaps TRBD2 (5 bases). The V end was cut by 4 bases, the J end by 6 bases, with 19 bases between. Germline CDR1 is SGHTA and CDR2 is FQGTGA. The CDR3 is 15 residues long. The CDR3 reads CASSYLAGVPSEQYF. The CDR3 bases are TGTGCCAGCAGCTACCTGGCCGGGGTACCATCCGAGCAGTACTTC. Full variable domain (remainder filled in from reference TRBV7-3 and TRBJ2-7): GAGVSQTPSNKVTEKGKYVELRCDPISGHTALYWYRQSLGQGPEFLIYFQGTGAADDSGLPNDRFFAVRPEGSVSTLKIQRTERGDSAVYLCASSYLAGVPSEQYFGPGTRLTVT.

The chain links TRBV9 to TRBJ1-2; D might be TRBD1 (6 bases). CDR3 size: 15 residues. V lost 4 bases, J lost 6 bases, and 19 bases lay in between. CDR1 is SGDLS, CDR2 YYNGEE, per germline. The CDR3, as DNA: TGTGCCAGCAGCCCCGGGACACTGCGACTGAATGGCTACACCTTC. Its protein product is CASSPGTLRLNGYTF.

The chain has TRBV9 and TRBJ2-6; no firm D call. The CDR3 is made up of 17 amino acids. The ends were cut back, 4 bases at V and 2 bases at J, with 16 bases in the middle. Germline V CDR1 and CDR2: SGDLS, YYNGEE. The CDR3 loop is CASSPLNLLAGANVLTF. The CDR3 coding sequence is TGTGCCAGCAGCCCCCTTAATTTACTGGCTGGGGCCAACGTCCTGACTTTC.

The chain links TRBV20-1 to TRBJ2-7; 7 bases align to TRBD2. Germline CDR1 is DFQATT and CDR2 is SNEGSKA (reference sequence). The CDR3 extends over 11 amino acids. The trim removed 7 bases at V and 2 bases at J, leaving 2 bases unmatched. The CDR3 nucleotides are TGCAGTGGGGACTACACCTACGAGCAGTACTTC. As protein: CSGDYTYEQYF.

V usage is TRBV4-3 and J usage is TRBJ2-1, with D maybe TRBD1 (6 bases). Trimming pared 5 bases from V and 2 bases from J, leaving 13 bases between. Germline V lookup: CDR1 LGHNA, CDR2 YSLEER. The CDR3 covers 15 residues. This CDR3 is CASSSRDTPYNEQFF. The CDR3 DNA is TGCGCCAGCAGCTCACGGGACACCCCCTACAATGAGCAGTTCTTC.

The chain joins TRBV21-1 to TRBJ2-7; the table gives TRBD2 as D, unverified against the DNA. TRBV21-1 is given as a pseudogene. The CDR3 spans 11 residues. The CDR3 is CACRRYYEQYF. For the CDR3, the DNA is TGTGCCTGCAGGAGATACTACGAGCAGTACTTC.

The chain has TRBV11-2 and TRBJ2-5; a weak D match, TRBD2 (5 bases). Germline CDR1 SGHAT, CDR2 FQNNGV. CDR3 length: 16 amino acids. V gave up 2 bases and J gave up 0 bases, with 13 bases separating them. CDR3 sequence reads: CASSLTRVINQETQYF. The CDR3 DNA follows: TGTGCCAGCAGCTTAACTAGGGTTATTAACCAAGAGACCCAGTACTTC.

The CDR3 loop reads CASSDRGTGQETQYF. The CDR3 DNA reads TGTGCCAGTAGCGACAGGGGCACAGGACAAGAGACCCAGTACTTC. The chain joins TRBV19 to TRBJ2-5; 8 nucleotides align to TRBD1. The V segment lost 6 bases and the J segment 2 bases; nucleotides outside the gene matches: 8. The CDR3 extends over 15 amino acids. CDR1 and CDR2 (germline): LNHDA, SQIVND (reference sequence).

The chain is built from TRBV2 and TRBJ2-4, with a tentative D call TRBD1 (5 bases). CDR1 is SNHLY and CDR2 is FYNNEI in the germline V gene. This CDR3 has 17 residues. V dropped 6 bases and J dropped 0 bases, with 18 bases sitting between them. The CDR3 sequence: CASRHLDIFLAKNIQYF. CDR3 DNA sequence: TGTGCCAGCAGGCACCTGGACATCTTTTTAGCCAAAAACATTCAGTACTTC.

The chain has TRBV27 and TRBJ2-1, with 9 bases that match TRBD2. V shed 1 base, J shed 9 bases, and the junction held 10 bases outside the gene matches. Looked up from germline, CDR1 is MNHEY and CDR2 is SMNVEV (reference sequence). CDR3 length: 16 residues. The DNA of the CDR3 is TGTGCCAGCAGTTTATTGTTAGCGGGAGAGTATGGTGAGCAGTTCTTC. Translation: CASSLLLAGEYGEQFF.

The chain links TRBV2 to TRBJ2-5, with a tentative D call TRBD2 (6 bases). Germline CDR1 is SNHLY and CDR2 is FYNNEI. The CDR3 runs to 15 residues. V was cut by 6 bases and J by 4 bases, with 18 bases left in between. Here the CDR3 reads CASRGTLLSGETQYF. CDR3 nucleotide sequence: TGTGCCAGCAGGGGGACTTTACTTTCGGGAGAGACCCAGTACTTC.

V and J are TRBV28 and TRBJ1-5; 9 bases fit TRBD1. After removal of 6 bases from V and 6 bases from J, the junction contained 15 bases not matched to a gene. The CDR3 spans 17 residues. Germline V gives CDR1 MDHEN, CDR2 SYDVKM. CDR3 residues: CASSPLRTGGWSQPQHF. In DNA form, the CDR3 reads TGTGCCAGCAGCCCTCTTAGAACAGGGGGCTGGAGTCAGCCCCAGCATTTT. Full variable domain (rest looked up from reference TRBV28 and TRBJ1-5): DVKVTQSSRYLVKRTGEKVFLECVQDMDHENMFWYRQDPGLGLRLIYFSYDVKMKEKGDIPEGYSVSREKKERFSLILESASTNQTSMYLCASSPLRTGGWSQPQHFGDGTRLSIL.

The chain joins TRBV2 to TRBJ2-1; D might be TRBD1 (7 bases). The germline V and J ends were trimmed by 3 bases and 7 bases, with 19 bases remaining between them. This CDR3 comprises 16 residues. Germline V gene data show CDR1 as SNHLY and CDR2 as FYNNEI. Here the CDR3 DNA reads TGTGCCAGCAGTGATCCATGGCAGGGGGAGGAGAATGAGCAGTTCTTC. Translated: CASSDPWQGEENEQFF.

V usage is TRBV7-8 and J usage is TRBJ2-2; maybe TRBD1 (6 bases). V shed 1 base and J shed 12 bases, with 18 bases lying between them. The germline gives CDR1 SGHVS, CDR2 FQNEAQ. The CDR3 consists of 15 residues. CDR3 coding DNA: TGTGCCAGCAGCTTAGGGGACAAGGGTAGTGGGCAGCTGTTTTTT. Its translation: CASSLGDKGSGQLFF.

This clone occurred once. The chain has TRBV2 and TRBJ2-3, with TRBD2 identical over 8 bases. Unmatched junction bases numbered 14, after V lost 7 bases and J lost 2 bases. The germline V gene has CDR1 SNHLY and CDR2 FYNNEI. This CDR3 has 17 amino acids. The CDR3 loop reads CASITGGIAGITDTQYF. The DNA of the CDR3 is TGTGCCAGCATCACCGGGGGGATAGCGGGAATCACAGATACGCAGTATTTT.

The chain employs TRBV28 and TRBJ2-5; 12 bases agree with TRBD2. This CDR3 contains 15 residues. V was clipped by 4 bases and J by 4 bases; unmatched bases: 4. The germline V gene encodes CDR1 MDHEN and CDR2 SYDVKM. The chain's CDR3 is CASSSGLAGRETQYF. The CDR3 DNA reads as TGTGCCAGCAGTTCTGGACTAGCGGGACGAGAGACCCAGTACTTC. Looking up the rest from reference TRBV28 and TRBJ2-5 gives the full variable domain: DVKVTQSSRYLVKRTGEKVFLECVQDMDHENMFWYRQDPGLGLRLIYFSYDVKMKEKGDIPEGYSVSREKKERFSLILESASTNQTSMYLCASSSGLAGRETQYFGPGTRLLVL.

The J gene is TRBJ1-2, the V gene TRBV5-6, with 7 nucleotides matching TRBD1. The CDR3 runs 13 residues. CDR1 is SGHDT and CDR2 is YYEEEE in the germline V gene. J was trimmed by 8 bases and V by 3 bases; bases with no gene match: 7. For the CDR3, the DNA is TGTGCCAGCAGCTCAGAGACAGGGCACGGCTACACCTTC. Translated, it gives CASSSETGHGYTF.

The genes are TRBV21-1 and TRBJ2-7; TRBD2, the table's D call, was not compared with the DNA. TRBV21-1 is a pseudogene segment. This CDR3 region has 12 residues. In DNA, the CDR3 is TGTGCCAGCAGCAAATATGCCTACGAGCAGTACTTC. It translates to CASSKYAYEQYF.

The rearrangement joins TRBV2 to TRBJ1-1; 9 positions agree with TRBD1. Per germline, CDR1 SNHLY and CDR2 FYNNEI. This CDR3 contains 13 residues. Trimming removed 10 bases from V and 1 base from J; junction bases left unmatched: 4. The CDR3 nucleotides are TGTGCCATCAGACAGGGGGAGAACACTGAAGCTTTCTTT. It codes for CAIRQGENTEAFF.